Given below is one T cell receptor (beta chain) in context. Its recognized antigen is unknown. Its CDR3 holds 16 amino acids, cysteine through phenylalanine. The DNA shown is the 48-base CDR3, in frame from base 1. V loses 5 bases at its end and J loses 8 bases; junction bases beyond the gene matches: 12. CDR1 is given as SEHNR and CDR2 as FQNEAQ, both from the germline V gene (reference sequence). The protocol used for the library was the immunoSEQ multiplex PCR assay. For the multiplex PCR, a mixture combining 60 forward primers for TCR Vbeta segments and 13 reverse primers for TCR Jbeta segments was used. A multiplex PCR assay on genomic DNA amplified the CDR3 region of rearranged TCR beta genes. Amplified TCR beta libraries were sequenced as 87-base-pair reads on the Illumina HiSeq System. As for the authors' bioinformatics: In a later analysis, tens of millions of unique TCR beta chains were counted across the roughly 700 repertoires, and approximately 9.9 million of these chains were shared by at least two donors. Raw reads were error-corrected and collapsed into unique sequences by a nearest-neighbor algorithm in which closely related sequences were merged to remove PCR and sequencing errors. To assign V, D and J gene segments, CDR3 sequences were aligned to IMGT reference sequences. For a sequence to be retained, a match of at least six nucleotides was required to both a V gene segment and a J gene segment. Rearrangements were called productive when the CDR3 lacked stop codons and stayed in frame with V and J; all others were non-productive. Following IMGT convention, CDR3 was defined as the stretch from the second conserved V-encoded cysteine up to the conserved J-encoded phenylalanine. The earlier analysis of about 570 of the donors excluded any sequence lacking an unambiguous match to a single V gene segment. An earlier analysis of about 600 of the donors called V segments functional above 56.7% productive rearrangements and segregating when the between-donor standard deviation exceeded 5%. A statistical classification framework was built for diagnosing cytomegalovirus status from the catalog of TCR beta chain sequences. A later analysis assigned V and J genes by comparing TCR nucleotide sequences with IMGT/GENE-DB human TR gene sequences. A later analysis assigned CDR3 sequences and most-parsimonious VDJ recombination scenarios with the TCRdist pipeline. A later analysis defined each TCR beta chain by its CDR3 amino acid sequence plus V-gene family, and excluded reads lacking a unique V-gene family. A later analysis removed roughly 590 highly shared, low-generation-probability nucleotide sequences to deal with suspected cross-contamination and a sequencing artifact. In a later analysis, a clonal expansion index for each public chain was calculated from normalized within-repertoire ranks of inferred template counts. In a later analysis, generation probabilities were computed with a VDJ recombination model fitted to out-of-frame rearrangements, and the resulting probabilities were checked against IGoR. In a later analysis, TCR-TCR, TCR-HLA and TCR-CMV co-occurrence was scored with hypergeometric tests, and a repertoire-size bias correction was applied to TCR pairs. False discovery rates were estimated in a later analysis by permuting HLA or CMV assignments 20 times. In a later analysis, co-occurring TCRs were grouped with DBSCAN, and TCRdist sequence similarity was added when clustering was performed within HLA-allele-positive subsets. Co-occurrence clustering excluded repertoires with fewer than 30,000 or more than 120,000 public chains, plus five with anomalous nucleotide sharing. Imported from immuneACCESS, the table was reduced by TCRdb to in-frame sequences with V and J called. These copies leave out some clones; in studies compared against another copy, an unresolved V gene accounts for under half, and the cause of the remainder is not known. D and trimming come from the DNA, and the V and J calls and clone size come from that table. The sample has 25,000 to 40,000 clones on record. The ten biggest clones cover more than 3.5% of the sample.

The cohort comprised under 700 healthy bone marrow donors. At the time of sampling, every cohort member was nominally healthy, though immune exposures that went unrecorded were likely present. The donor was CMV seropositive and belonged to the group of about 290 seropositive cohort members. A peripheral blood sample was collected from each donor, and TCR beta sequencing was performed on peripheral blood mononuclear cells. The Qiagen DNeasy Blood Extraction Kit was used to extract genomic DNA from the blood cell samples. The sample originates from a study of cytomegalovirus exposure and HLA in healthy donors (TCRdb year 2017). A note on the overall study: According to an earlier analysis of several hundred of the donors, 150 million to 200 million T cells yielded 90 million to 140 million unique TCR beta sequences and 276 Gb of sequence data. Roughly 5 DR-DQ haplotypes were handled as single units for association and clustering, since linkage in the cohort was strong. To decide whether each TCR beta V gene segment behaved as functional or pseudogenic, an earlier analysis of nearly 600 of the donors relied on high-throughput TCR beta sequencing. All discovery cohort repertoires had been generated using a single sequencing platform. Rather than drawing on any new phenotypic data, the later analysis identified candidate immune exposures from TCR beta sequences and the way those sequences occurred across donors. Both class I and class II loci were covered by HLA typing, at four-digit resolution. The aim of the study was to test whether cataloging public T cell receptors could identify signatures of past pathogen exposure. Of the roughly 420 genotyped donors, 81% were placed in the genetic ancestry cluster associated with self-reported Caucasian donors. Besides the first cohort of more than 650 subjects, a separate validation cohort made up of roughly 130 different subjects was used. The number of donors typed differed by locus, with about 629-640 for A, B, C, DRB1 and DQB1, about 500 for DQA1, 600 to 610 for DPA1, and around 450 for DPB1. An early release that covered some 640 HLA-typed donors contained approximately 320 gigabases of sequencing data and tens of millions of unique TCR sequences. To predict cytomegalovirus infection status, the study brought together high-throughput TCR immunosequencing, statistical association of individual TCRs with disease status, and machine learning. A later analysis re-examined previously published TCR beta repertoires from about 700 donors and added high-resolution HLA genotyping to investigate patterns of TCR occurrence. Using immunosequencing, the study profiled T cell repertoires from approximately 700 subjects and related those repertoires to cytomegalovirus serostatus. A later genetic analysis took genome-wide SNP genotypes for about three fifths of the roughly 670 donors and used that subset as a discovery cohort. Across about 370 genotyped donors of the cohort, an average of roughly 250,000 unique TCR beta nucleotide sequences per donor were sequenced, and roughly 20% of those sequences were non-productive. Donor age, sex, ethnicity and CMV serostatus were compiled alongside the repertoire data.

What the research found in general, with its limitations: The study gave a list of about 160 TCR beta chains associated with cytomegalovirus. A further reported finding was that TCR beta sequences accurately predicted the HLA-A and HLA-B alleles for most subjects in the first cohort. For the cohort, immune exposure information was limited to CMV serostatus. According to a later analysis, parvovirus B19, influenza, CMV and Epstein-Barr virus appeared linked to several top co-occurrence clusters. A cluster of highly shared sequence variants was judged likely to represent a technical artifact of the sequencing pipeline. A later analysis found that TCR association rates varied across HLA loci, with DRB1 alleles showing the most associated TCRs and HLA-C alleles the fewest. Most TCR sequences were seen in very few donors, while some public TCRs were found in many individuals. The presence/absence analyses assumed that sequencing depth was roughly uniform across donors, and that assumption may not be true. The authors suggested that the approach could potentially be extended to other disease states and immunological phenotypes. Linkage disequilibrium might explain the correlated functional status among segregating V segments, but an unknown experimental factor could not be excluded. The cohort was sequenced for TCR beta chains only, and without alpha or paired-chain data the features that could be detected were limited. Because counts were too low, around 18 rarely observed V segments, including chromosome 9 orphons, were left out of the earlier analysis of 587 of the donors. An association between a missense DCLRE1C variant and V-gene and J-gene trimming of TCR beta chains was found in a later genetic analysis and replicated in an independent cohort. Specific HLA alleles were associated with around 18,000 TCR beta sequences at a false discovery rate of 0.05 in a later analysis. In a later genetic analysis, fewer N-insertions in productive TCRs were reported among donors in an Asian-associated ancestry cluster than the 666-donor mean. Three of the identified cytomegalovirus-associated TCR beta chains were confirmed in vitro to be specific for cytomegalovirus antigens. Because HLA typing was unavailable for some donors at each locus, only the typed subset was used in association tests. A later analysis found that most CMV-associated TCR beta chains appeared HLA-restricted, with HLA associations seemingly driven largely by CMV exposure. Some IMGT-functional V segments, including TRBV6-2 and TRBV6-3, could not be distinguished by the 87-base-pair reads and were therefore excluded. Strong co-occurrence of HLA alleles, especially DR and DQ, made assigning TCR associations to individual alleles difficult. The classifier was reported to diagnose cytomegalovirus status with high specificity and sensitivity in both the original and validation cohorts. In a later analysis, HLA-associated TCR beta chains showed more clonal expansion and lower generation probabilities than non-associated chains that were equally common. In an earlier analysis of 500 to 650 of the donors, most TCR beta V segments appeared in productive rearrangements about 87% or about 30% of the time, broadly matching IMGT annotations.

The rearrangement joined TRBV7-9 to TRBJ1-4; TRBD1 fits 9 bases in the junction. Sequenced input: PBMCs. The origin of this receptor is a woman in her 40s in good health and CMV-seropositive. The CDR3 protein sequence reads: CASSNRNRGRGEKLFF. The nucleotides read TGTGCCAGCAGCAACCGAAACAGGGGGCGGGGAGAAAAACTGTTTTTT.